One TCR beta chain is described in this entry. These data originate in a study of T cell changes during pregnancy in multiple sclerosis. Here immunoSEQ multiplex PCR was the method, and the copy in TCRdb shows in-frame clones only, minus some. The table has roughly 70,000 clones, 70% to 90% seen once. Trimming took off 5 bases at V and 0 bases at J, with 8 bases between the two ends. The CDR3 loop spans 13 amino acids. Germline values: CDR1 LGHNA, CDR2 YSLEER. This clonotype was obtained from a female donor with multiple sclerosis, enrolled in a pregnancy study. The source was peripheral blood, collected before pregnancy. The chain links TRBV4-3 to TRBJ2-7; perhaps TRBD1 as D (5 bases). Here the CDR3 reads CASSSRVSYEQYF. CDR3 sequence (DNA): TGCGCCAGCAGCTCCAGGGTCTCCTACGAGCAGTACTTC.